Below are 19 T cell receptor beta chains sequenced from a single sample in a study of blood T cell repertoires in COVID-19. The assay was immunoSEQ multiplex PCR, and TCRdb's table has in-frame clones only and misses some. Among 300,000 to 400,000 clones listed, around 86% were seen once. What was sequenced was PBMCs or T cells enriched from blood (not recorded which). These receptors all come from a woman in her 40s with acute COVID-19.

This clone has a single count. The rearrangement joins TRBV20-1 to TRBJ1-1; 7 positions agree with TRBD1. Germline V CDR1 and CDR2: DFQATT, SNEGSKA (reference sequence). The CDR3 spans 11 residues. Unmatched junction bases numbered 6, after V lost 6 bases and J lost 8 bases. The CDR3 DNA reads TGCAGTGCGAGAACGGACAGGGAAGCTTTCTTT. This gives the protein CSARTDREAFF.

The chain has TRBV7-9 and TRBJ1-5, with 10 bases fitting TRBD1. Germline lookup yields CDR1 SEHNR and CDR2 FQNEAQ (reference sequence). After removal of 4 bases from V and 1 base from J, the junction contained 1 base not matched to a gene. The CDR3 extends over 15 amino acids. DNA of the CDR3: TGTGCCAGCAGCTCGGACAGGGGGAGCAATCAGCCCCAGCATTTT. Protein: CASSSDRGSNQPQHF.

The chain is built from TRBV4-2 and TRBJ2-6; 8 positions agree with TRBD1. The length of the CDR3 is 16 residues. Trimming at V came to 2 bases and at J to 1 base, leaving 1 base not matched to a gene. Germline values: CDR1 LGHNA, CDR2 YNFKEQ. CDR3 protein: CASSQTGGSGANVLTF. The CDR3 DNA follows: TGTGCCAGCAGCCAAACAGGGGGTTCTGGGGCCAACGTCCTGACTTTC.

J is TRBJ1-2 and V is TRBV10-3; D unresolved. The CDR3 loop spans 13 amino acids. Germline V lookup: CDR1 ENHRY, CDR2 SYGVKD. V shed 2 bases and J shed 3 bases, with 7 bases lying between them. The CDR3 here is CAISETEYYGYTF. The DNA for the CDR3 is TGTGCCATCAGTGAGACAGAATACTATGGCTACACCTTC.

This chain joins TRBV5-1 and TRBJ2-5; 7 nucleotides align to TRBD1. J lost 5 bases, V lost 0 bases, and 4 bases had no gene match. Germline values: CDR1 SGHRS, CDR2 YFSETQ. The CDR3 is made up of 14 amino acids. This chain's CDR3 is CASSLGTGPETQYF. CDR3 sequence (DNA): TGCGCCAGCAGCTTGGGGACAGGACCGGAGACCCAGTACTTC.

The genes are TRBV4-3 and TRBJ2-3, with TRBD1 matching 7 bases. CDR3 length equals 16 residues. J lost 0 bases, V lost 0 bases, and 3 bases had no gene match. Per the germline V gene, CDR1 is LGHNA and CDR2 is YSLEER. Here the CDR3 reads CASSQETGASTDTQYF. The DNA of the CDR3 is TGCGCCAGCAGCCAAGAAACAGGGGCTAGCACAGATACGCAGTATTTT.

The chain carries TRBV28 and TRBJ1-4; 10 bases match TRBD1. CDR1 MDHEN and CDR2 SYDVKM come from the germline V gene. V dropped 3 bases and J dropped 7; count of bases not matched to a gene: 14. CDR3 length equals 18 residues. CDR3 residues: CASSFLGQGFSLGEKLFF. The CDR3 coding sequence is TGTGCCAGCAGTTTCTTGGGACAGGGGTTCTCACTAGGTGAAAAACTGTTTTTT.

In this sample, this clone turned up once. The chain combines TRBV3-1 (or the pseudogene TRBV3-2) with TRBJ1-2; tentatively, D is TRBD1 (6 bases). Germline V gene lookup returns CDR1 LGHDT and CDR2 YNNKEL (reference sequence). V was clipped by 5 bases and J by 5 bases, with 9 bases between them. This CDR3 region has 12 residues. CDR3 region: CASSAGTYGYTF. The CDR3 DNA reads TGTGCCAGCAGCGCCGGGACATATGGCTACACCTTC.

The chain links TRBV3-1 (or the pseudogene TRBV3-2) to TRBJ2-5, with 12 bases identical to TRBD2. CDR3 length: 19 amino acids. CDR1 and CDR2 from the germline V gene are LGHDT and YNNKEL (reference sequence). The J segment lost 6 bases and the V segment lost 2 bases, leaving 16 bases of the junction unmatched. CDR3 coding DNA: TGTGCCAGCAGCCAATGGTTTTTTACTAGCGGGGGGCCCGGGAAGACCCAGTACTTC. This translates into CASSQWFFTSGGPGKTQYF.

The gene calls are TRBV15 and TRBJ2-5; tentatively, D is TRBD2 (6 bases). Per germline, CDR1 LNHNV and CDR2 YYDKDF (reference sequence). Trimming left V 3 bases short and J 2 bases short, with 10 bases between. The CDR3 length is 14 residues. The CDR3 region is CATSSLAGQETQYF. Here the CDR3 DNA reads TGTGCCACCAGCAGCCTTGCGGGGCAAGAGACCCAGTACTTC.

This clone was recorded at least ten times. The rearrangement links TRBV4-2 to TRBJ1-1; 7 bases match TRBD1. Unmatched junction bases numbered 6, after V lost 4 bases and J lost 4 bases. CDR3 length: 14 amino acids. Germline V gene data show CDR1 as LGHNA and CDR2 as YNFKEQ. As DNA, the CDR3 is TGTGCCAGCAGCCGGACAGGAAGCGGCACTGAAGCTTTCTTT. It yields the protein CASSRTGSGTEAFF.

The V gene is TRBV7-3, the J gene TRBJ2-7, with TRBD2 matching 14 bases. With V trimmed by 1 base and J by 0 bases, 14 bases remained unmatched. Germline CDR1 and CDR2: SGHTA and FQGTGA. The CDR3 sequence is 21 residues long. The chain's CDR3 is CASSLKPSGTSGGLFSYEQYF. CDR3 in DNA: TGTGCCAGCAGCTTAAAGCCCTCCGGGACTAGCGGGGGACTATTCTCCTACGAGCAGTACTTC.

This chain connects TRBV2 to TRBJ1-2, with a weak D call TRBD1 (5 bases). Trimming cost V 8 bases and J 4 bases, with 14 bases left between them. CDR1 is SNHLY, CDR2 FYNNEI, per germline. The CDR3 sequence is 13 residues long. The CDR3 coding sequence is TGTGCCAGCCGCCAAGACAGCCTCTATGGCTACACCTTC. This translates into CASRQDSLYGYTF.

The chain employs TRBV13 and TRBJ1-6; D call uncertain. Germline values: CDR1 PRHDT, CDR2 FYEKMQ (reference sequence). This CDR3 is built from 12 residues. Trimming took 4 bases from V and 6 from J, leaving 4 bases between them. The CDR3 bases are TGTGCCAGCAGCTCCAGTAATTCACCCCTCCACTTT. Translated, it gives CASSSSNSPLHF.

This clone was counted between two and nine times. The V call is TRBV6-1, the J call TRBJ1-2; D is ambiguous. Germline V CDR1 and CDR2: MNHNS, SASEGT. V lost 3 bases, J lost 6 bases, and 14 bases lay in between. CDR3 length: 14 amino acids. CDR3 bases: TGTGCCAGCAGTGAGTGGGCAGATGATAATGGCTACACCTTC. Amino acid sequence: CASSEWADDNGYTF.

The J gene is TRBJ2-3, the V gene TRBV19; a weak D match, TRBD1 (5 bases). CDR1 is LNHDA and CDR2 is SQIVND in the germline V gene (reference sequence). V was cut by 6 bases and J by 2 bases, with 12 bases left in between. The CDR3 has 14 amino acids. CDR3 DNA sequence: TGTGCCAGTAGAGGGGTCGGACCCACAGATACGCAGTATTTT. Translated: CASRGVGPTDTQYF.

V is TRBV28 and J is TRBJ1-1; TRBD1 aligns across 8 bases. Trimming at V came to 10 bases and at J to 1 base, leaving 5 bases not matched to a gene. Looked up from germline, CDR1 is MDHEN and CDR2 is SYDVKM. CDR3 length: 13 amino acids. The DNA of the CDR3 is TGTGCCACCCAGGGGGCCGGGAACACTGAAGCTTTCTTT. This sequence encodes CATQGAGNTEAFF.

The chain has TRBV5-4 and TRBJ2-2, with D unresolved. Trimming took off 10 bases at V and 0 bases at J, with 13 bases between the two ends. Germline CDR1 reads SGHNT; CDR2 reads YYREEE (reference sequence). There are 14 residues in the CDR3. CDR3 residues: CAALWASNTGELFF. CDR3 DNA sequence: TGTGCCGCTTTATGGGCCTCGAACACCGGGGAGCTGTTTTTT. The variable domain in full, with the rest retrieved from reference TRBV5-4 and TRBJ2-2, is ETGVTQSPTHLIKTRGQQVTLRCSSQSGHNTVSWYQQALGQGPQFIFQYYREEENGRGNFPPRFSGLQFPNYSSELNVNALELDDSALYLCAALWASNTGELFFGEGSRLTVL.

The chain combines TRBV6-2 or TRBV6-3 with TRBJ2-1, with D possibly matching TRBD2 (6 bases). V lost 4 bases, J lost 2 bases, and 12 bases lay in between. This CDR3 has 15 amino acids. The germline V gene encodes CDR1 MNHEY and CDR2 SVGEGT. The CDR3 nucleotides are TGTGCCAGCAGTTCCCGCGGGGTCACCTACAATGAGCAGTTCTTC. Its translation: CASSSRGVTYNEQFF.